This TCR beta chain was identified in a study of regulatory T cells in long-lasting Graves disease. This clonotype occurred a few times. Looked up from germline, CDR1 is LNHDA and CDR2 is SQIVND (reference sequence). The ends were cut back, 3 bases at V and 5 bases at J, with 10 bases in the middle. CDR3 length: 13 amino acids. Time point in this sample: persistent/refractory GD, antithyroid drugs over 5 years with positive TRAb. The authors made the TCR library using RNA they extracted from PBMCs. HTBI primers from iRepertoire and Arm-PCR of CDR3 regions yielded the TCR beta libraries. TCRdb fed the multiplex PCR reads into MiXCR, producing one record per CDR3 protein. This sample has over 450,000 distinct CDR3 sequences, with 20% to 25% found just once.

The clonotype was recovered from a female donor with Graves disease. This material consisted of peripheral blood mononuclear cells (PBMCs), taken when the disease was refractory, from a patient treated with antithyroid drugs. The rearrangement joins TRBV19 to TRBJ1-1; D possibly corresponds to TRBD1 (5 bases). CDR3 nucleotides: TGTGCCAGTAGTATCTCTGGGACGACTGAAGCTTTCTTT. Its translation: CASSISGTTEAFF.